The 19 T cell receptor beta chains presented below share a single source sample, sequenced in a study of low-dose radiotherapy and immunotherapy resistance in tumors. The time point here: before trial treatment. Covering alpha and beta chains, TRAV- and TRBV-specific primers were used for the first-strand cDNA. With a V-primer adapter and a constant-region primer, TCRs were amplified for about 19 PCR cycles. TCRdb independently ran MiXCR on the reads; one entry per CDR3 protein. Among 100,000 or so distinct CDR3 sequences listed, 8% to 10% were seen once. This specimen was PBMCs, taken before treatment. These receptor sequences come from a male donor with prostate cancer.

This clonotype was seen at least ten times. V usage is TRBV28 and J usage is TRBJ2-7; TRBD1 matches 8 bases. This CDR3 contains 14 residues. CDR1 and CDR2 (germline): MDHEN, SYDVKM. V lost 10 bases to trimming and J lost 0 bases; unmatched junction nucleotides: 8. CDR3 in amino acids: CATFDRGLSYEQYF. CDR3 DNA: TGTGCCACATTCGACAGGGGTCTCTCCTACGAGCAGTACTTC. Based on the CDR3 plus reference TRBV28 and TRBJ2-7, the full variable domain is DVKVTQSSRYLVKRTGEKVFLECVQDMDHENMFWYRQDPGLGLRLIYFSYDVKMKEKGDIPEGYSVSREKKERFSLILESASTNQTSMYLCATFDRGLSYEQYFGPGTRLTVT.

In this sample, this clonotype turned up a few times. This chain links TRBV12-5 with TRBJ2-1; 12 bases line up with TRBD2. J was trimmed by 10 bases and V by 1 base; bases with no gene match: 5. CDR3 length equals 15 residues. Looked up from germline, CDR1 is LGHNT and CDR2 is FRNRAP. The CDR3 region has the DNA TGTGCTAGTGGTTTGGGACTAGCGGGAGATCGGGAGCAGTTCTTC. This codes for CASGLGLAGDREQFF.

This clonotype has ten or more counts. The V call is TRBV20-1, the J call TRBJ1-5; unclear D gene. The CDR3 is made up of 16 amino acids. Germline V CDR1 and CDR2: DFQATT, SNEGSKA (reference sequence). V lost 0 bases to trimming and J lost 6 bases, with 18 bases between them. The DNA for the CDR3 is TGCAGTGCTAGAGATTCAGACAAGGGAGAAGGTCAGCCCCAGCATTTT. Translating it yields CSARDSDKGEGQPQHF.

This clonotype was seen ten or more times. The chain couples TRBV20-1 to TRBJ2-1; 13 bases match TRBD2. CDR3 length: 14 residues. V trimming: 5 bases; J trimming: 7 bases; junction bases outside the gene matches: 5. Germline V gene data show CDR1 as DFQATT and CDR2 as SNEGSKA (reference sequence). The CDR3 coding sequence is TGCAGTGCTCCGCGGACTAGCGGGAGTAATGAGCAGTTCTTC. It encodes CSAPRTSGSNEQFF.

This clonotype came up many times. The rearrangement links TRBV7-2 to TRBJ2-5; possibly TRBD2 for D (6 bases). The CDR3 covers 15 residues. Germline assignment: CDR1 SGHTA and CDR2 FQGNSA. The V end lost 1 base, the J end lost 3 bases, and 12 bases lay between the germline ends. The CDR3 coding sequence is TGTGCCAGCAGCTTAGTCGTCGGGGGAAAAGAGACCCAGTACTTC. Protein product: CASSLVVGGKETQYF.

This clonotype was counted ten times or more. This chain connects TRBV20-1 to TRBJ1-2; D may be TRBD1 (6 bases). The CDR3 loop spans 17 amino acids. Per germline, CDR1 DFQATT and CDR2 SNEGSKA (reference sequence). V shed 0 bases and J shed 1 base, with 18 bases lying between them. The CDR3 region is CSARDLGFQGINYGYTF. CDR3 DNA sequence: TGCAGTGCTAGAGATCTCGGGTTCCAGGGGATTAACTATGGCTACACCTTC.

At least ten counts were recorded for this clonotype. V is TRBV28 and J is TRBJ1-1; D not resolved. The ends were cut back, 5 bases at V and 4 bases at J, with 11 bases in the middle. Germline CDR1 and CDR2: MDHEN and SYDVKM. The CDR3 loop spans 13 amino acids. The CDR3 DNA is TGTGCCAGCAGTGGGAGGGCGCGCACTGAAGCTTTCTTT. It is translated as CASSGRARTEAFF.

The sample holds many counts of this clonotype. The chain combines TRBV9 with TRBJ2-2; D perhaps matches TRBD2 (5 bases). Between the trimmed V and J ends, which lost 0 bases and 5 bases, there was a span of 8 bases. The CDR3 runs to 14 residues. Germline V gene sequence: CDR1 SGDLS, CDR2 YYNGEE. The CDR3 is CASSVVTGTGELFF. CDR3 DNA: TGTGCCAGCAGCGTAGTTACGGGGACCGGGGAGCTGTTTTTT.

This clonotype was seen many times. The genes are TRBV11-1 and TRBJ2-7, with 9 bases aligning to TRBD1. The V gene's germline CDR1 is SGHAT and CDR2 FQDESV (reference sequence). Trimming removed 11 bases from V and 6 bases from J; junction bases left unmatched: 8. The length of the CDR3 is 12 residues. CDR3 DNA: TGTGCCTGGACAGGGGTAGAAGGCGAGCAGTACTTC. Its protein product is CAWTGVEGEQYF.

This clonotype showed up many times. V gene TRBV28 combines with J gene TRBJ2-1, with TRBD1 matching over 9 bases. Germline CDR1 is MDHEN and CDR2 is SYDVKM. Losses at the gene ends were 5 bases for V and 4 bases for J; bases not matched to a gene: 6. This CDR3 region has 15 residues. CDR3 bases: TGTGCCAGCAGTGCGGGGACAGGGAGATACAATGAGCAGTTCTTC. The encoded protein is CASSAGTGRYNEQFF. The variable domain in full, completed from reference TRBV28 and TRBJ2-1, reads DVKVTQSSRYLVKRTGEKVFLECVQDMDHENMFWYRQDPGLGLRLIYFSYDVKMKEKGDIPEGYSVSREKKERFSLILESASTNQTSMYLCASSAGTGRYNEQFFGPGTRLTVL.

This clonotype was picked up many times. The chain employs TRBV7-2 and TRBJ2-7, with TRBD2 identical over 13 bases. This CDR3 is built from 16 residues. The germline V gene has CDR1 SGHTA and CDR2 FQGNSA. J gave up 6 bases and V 5 bases, and 10 bases lay outside the gene matches. The CDR3 spells CASSPGLAGTFSEQYF. The CDR3 nucleotides are TGTGCCAGCAGCCCGGGACTAGCGGGAACTTTCTCCGAGCAGTACTTC. Supplemented by reference TRBV7-2 and TRBJ2-7, the full variable domain reads GAGVSQSPSNKVTEKGKDVELRCDPISGHTALYWYRQSLGQGLEFLIYFQGNSAPDKSGLPSDRFSAERTGGSVSTLTIQRTQQEDSAVYLCASSPGLAGTFSEQYFGPGTRLTVT.

This clonotype was seen at least ten times. The chain carries TRBV28 and TRBJ1-2; D is perhaps TRBD1 (6 bases). The CDR3 contains 14 residues. V was pared by 4 bases and J by 8 bases, with 17 bases between. In germline, CDR1 is MDHEN, CDR2 SYDVKM. The CDR3 region is CASSSTPQGRGYTF. CDR3 in DNA: TGTGCCAGCAGTTCAACCCCACAGGGTCGGGGCTACACCTTC.

The table lists this clonotype with many counts. This chain joins TRBV2 and TRBJ1-5; 9 nucleotides align to TRBD1. Germline V CDR1 and CDR2: SNHLY, FYNNEI. V gave up 6 bases and J gave up 4 bases; unmatched junction bases: 4. The CDR3 spans 14 residues. CDR3 residues: CASSTDRGNQPQHF. CDR3 coding DNA: TGTGCCAGCAGCACGGACAGGGGTAATCAGCCCCAGCATTTT.

This clonotype was seen repeatedly, ten times or more. V usage is TRBV29-1 and J usage is TRBJ2-1; TRBD1 agrees at 7 bases. CDR1 and CDR2 from the germline V gene are SQVTM and ANQGSEA. The V and J ends lost 6 bases and 12 bases, in that order; junction bases with no gene match: 8. The CDR3 contains 11 residues. The CDR3 sequence is CSVERDSGQFF. The CDR3 DNA reads as TGCAGCGTCGAACGGGACAGCGGGCAGTTCTTC.

This clonotype was found many times. V and J are TRBV28 and TRBJ1-2, with a weak D call TRBD1 (5 bases). CDR3 length: 13 amino acids. V lost 7 bases to trimming and J lost 5 bases, with 14 bases between them. CDR1 is MDHEN and CDR2 is SYDVKM in the germline V gene. The CDR3 sequence is CASTPGTLYGYTF. CDR3 bases: TGTGCCAGCACCCCCGGGACGCTTTATGGCTACACCTTC.

This clonotype was counted ten times or more. The chain is built from TRBV29-1 and TRBJ2-3; 12 nucleotides align to TRBD2. The CDR3 is 15 amino acids. From germline, CDR1 is SQVTM and CDR2 ANQGSEA. The J segment lost 0 bases and the V segment lost 6 bases, leaving 4 bases of the junction unmatched. For the CDR3, the DNA is TGCAGCGTGACCGGGACTAGCGGGAGCACAGATACGCAGTATTTT. Its protein is CSVTGTSGSTDTQYF.

Ten or more counts support this clonotype. The junction shows a germline mismatch at one end, possibly a read error. The chain joins TRBV29-1 to TRBJ2-1, with D possibly being TRBD2 (6 bases). There are 12 residues in the CDR3. From germline, CDR1 is SQVTM and CDR2 ANQGSEA. The CDR3 loop reads CSAAWDSFNVYF. The CDR3 region has the DNA TGCAGCGCGGCCTGGGACTCCTTTAACGTGTACTTC.

This clonotype was recorded at least ten times. V usage is TRBV27 and J usage is TRBJ2-1; maybe TRBD2 (5 bases). Germline assignment: CDR1 MNHEY and CDR2 SMNVEV (reference sequence). V was shortened by 2 bases and J by 11 bases, with 7 bases between the two germline ends. The CDR3 is 11 residues long. CDR3 in amino acids: CASSLGGQQFF. DNA for the CDR3: TGTGCCAGCAGTTTAGGCGGGCAGCAGTTCTTC.

V usage is TRBV5-1 and J usage is TRBJ2-3; 7 bases match TRBD2. The V and J ends lost 5 bases and 1 base, in that order; junction bases with no gene match: 7. Looked up from germline, CDR1 is SGHRS and CDR2 is YFSETQ. The CDR3 loop spans 15 amino acids. CDR3 sequence reads: CASSSTTSGTDTQYF. CDR3 nucleotide sequence: TGCGCCAGCAGTTCAACCACTAGCGGCACAGATACGCAGTATTTT.